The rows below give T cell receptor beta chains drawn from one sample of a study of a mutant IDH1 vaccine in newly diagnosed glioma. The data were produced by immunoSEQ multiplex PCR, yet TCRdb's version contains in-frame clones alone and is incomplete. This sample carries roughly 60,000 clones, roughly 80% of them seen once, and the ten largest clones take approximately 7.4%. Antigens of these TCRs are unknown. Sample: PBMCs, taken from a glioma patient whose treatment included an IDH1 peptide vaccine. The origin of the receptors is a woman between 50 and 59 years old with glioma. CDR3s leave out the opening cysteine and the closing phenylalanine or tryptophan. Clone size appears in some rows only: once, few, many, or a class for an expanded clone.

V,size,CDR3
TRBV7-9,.,ASSLTSSHGELF
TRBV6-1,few,ASSAGISNQPQH
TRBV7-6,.,ASSFLAGENTGELF
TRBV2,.,ASSGYSGNTIY
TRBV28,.,ASTPADRGFGYT
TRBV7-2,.,ASSLEMDASPY
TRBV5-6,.,ASSRTGGDLLQGYT
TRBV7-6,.,ASSPKGQGRETQY
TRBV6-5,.,ASSFQGQGIYNEQF
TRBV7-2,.,ASNEGWGSTNEKLF
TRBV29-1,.,SAPGYT
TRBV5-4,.,ASTPEGRGGYT
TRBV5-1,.,ASSLFRVETGELF
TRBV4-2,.,ASSPQVYSGNTIY
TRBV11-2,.,ASSPLGVGETQY
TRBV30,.,AWSLTGVNTEAF
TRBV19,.,ASRGGAPDTQY
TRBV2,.,ASSDQAVSSYNEQF
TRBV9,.,ASSPHSSGGAKTQY
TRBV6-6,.,ASSPTDYGYT
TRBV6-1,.,ASSATSGDYNEQF
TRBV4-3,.,ASSRGLAGGGGETQY
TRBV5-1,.,ASRSVATNEKLF
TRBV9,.,ASSTETGVGTEAF
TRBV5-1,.,ASSLSYGSGELF
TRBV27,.,ASSPGLAGITGELF
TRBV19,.,ASSISEAGELF
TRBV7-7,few,ASSHQPGQGEGEQF
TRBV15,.,ATSRDKGITEAF
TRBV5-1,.,ASTPGSSSSYEQY
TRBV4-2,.,ASSQDKALDTGELF
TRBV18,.,ASSPPQSYGYT
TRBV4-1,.,ASSQWGAGRPLH
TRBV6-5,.,ASRRTWEGSQPQH
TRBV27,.,ASSLRPGGEIGELF
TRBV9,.,ASSVLRDWFYYEQY